This entry lists 10 T cell receptor beta chains sequenced from one sample in a study of human T cells and chemical hapten exposure. TCRdb recomputed calls from the RACE reads with MiXCR, one row per CDR3 protein. The sample contains approximately 120,000 distinct CDR3 sequences, roughly 10% of which appear only once. Sample time point: patch test 2, 6 weeks after DPC sensitization. Treatment in this sample: therapeutic diphenylcyclopropenone sensitization with weekly scalp DPC. The material sequenced was whole blood, taken in connection with sensitization to the hapten diphenylcyclopropenone (DPC). These receptor sequences come from a woman in her forties with alopecia areata. Some clones in this sample may be carry-over from other donors' samples.

The chain combines TRBV7-2 with TRBJ2-3; D gene ambiguous. The CDR3 sequence is 13 residues long. V dropped 2 bases and J dropped 3 bases, with 6 bases sitting between them. CDR1 is SGHTA and CDR2 is FQGNSA in the germline V gene. The CDR3 region is CASSLSRTDTQYF. CDR3 DNA sequence: TGTGCCAGCAGCTTAAGTAGGACAGATACGCAGTATTTT. Variable domain in full (rest from reference TRBV7-2 and TRBJ2-3): GAGVSQSPSNKVTEKGKDVELRCDPISGHTALYWYRQSLGQGLEFLIYFQGNSAPDKSGLPSDRFSAERTGGSVSTLTIQRTQQEDSAVYLCASSLSRTDTQYFGPGTRLTVL.

This CDR3 is CASSYYKSTVQGAFF. The CDR3 nucleotides are TGTGCCAGCAGTTACTATAAGTCCACGGTCCAGGGCGCTTTCTTT. The chain uses TRBV6-2 or TRBV6-3 and TRBJ1-1; D may be TRBD1 (5 bases). The CDR3 has 15 residues. Germline CDR1 MNHEY, CDR2 SVGEGT. Trimming stripped 1 base from V and 11 bases from J, with 20 bases between.

In this sample, this clonotype turned up a few times. The chain has TRBV5-1 and TRBJ1-3; D call uncertain. Deletions cut 3 bases from V and 0 bases from J, with 10 bases between. Germline CDR1 reads SGHRS; CDR2 reads YFSETQ. The CDR3 has 15 residues. CDR3 in amino acids: CASSSIGISGNTIYF. CDR3 DNA sequence: TGCGCCAGCAGCTCAATCGGCATCTCTGGAAACACCATATATTTT.

This clonotype was detected a few times. This chain connects TRBV4-1 to TRBJ2-1; 10 bases align to TRBD2. The length of the CDR3 is 15 residues. With V trimmed by 2 bases and J by 5 bases, 3 bases remained unmatched. The germline gives CDR1 MGHRA, CDR2 YSYEKL. CDR3 residues: CASSQWLAGDNEQFF. CDR3 DNA: TGCGCCAGCAGCCAATGGCTAGCGGGGGACAATGAGCAGTTCTTC.

The chain links TRBV7-8 to TRBJ2-1, with D possibly being TRBD2 (5 bases). There are 12 residues in the CDR3. V was trimmed by 7 bases and J by 5 bases, leaving 9 bases between them. Per germline, CDR1 SGHVS and CDR2 FQNEAQ. CDR3 protein: CASTPSNNEQFF. In DNA, the CDR3 is TGTGCCAGCACCCCTAGCAACAATGAGCAGTTCTTC.

This chain joins TRBV4-1 and TRBJ2-6, with D uncertain. Germline assignment: CDR1 MGHRA and CDR2 YSYEKL. The CDR3 is 18 residues long. Trimming shortened V by 1 base and J by 0 bases, and 13 bases separated the two germline ends. The CDR3 region has the DNA TGCGCCAGCAGCCAAGGGCCCATTCCAGCCTCTGGGGCCAACGTCCTGACTTTC. Its protein is CASSQGPIPASGANVLTF.

This chain joins TRBV9 and TRBJ2-1; no clear D gene. This CDR3 is 15 amino acids long. V dropped 4 bases and J dropped 0 bases, with 11 bases sitting between them. Germline assignment: CDR1 SGDLS and CDR2 YYNGEE. The CDR3 nucleotides read TGTGCCAGCAGCCAAACTTCAAGCTCCTACAATGAGCAGTTCTTC. Its protein is CASSQTSSSYNEQFF.

Remarks on this clonotype: A much larger clone differs from this one at a single base, so this may be a read error. The chain uses TRBV7-6 and TRBJ2-5; D call uncertain. The ends were cut back, 5 bases at V and 0 bases at J, with 4 bases in the middle. CDR3 size: 12 residues. CDR1 and CDR2 (germline): SGHVS, FNYEAQ. As DNA, the CDR3 is TGTGCCAGCAGCGCCTACCAAGAGACCCAGTACTTC. This codes for CASSAYQETQYF. The entire variable domain, with the rest obtained from reference TRBV7-6 and TRBJ2-5, is as follows: GAGVSQSPRYKVTKRGQDVALRCDPISGHVSLYWYRQALGQGPEFLTYFNYEAQQDKSGLPNDRFSAERPEGSISTLTIQRTEQRDSAMYRCASSAYQETQYFGPGTRLLVL.

This clonotype was counted only a few times. The chain combines TRBV6-5 with TRBJ2-5, with 11 bases aligning to TRBD2. The CDR3 sequence is 15 residues long. V lost 6 bases, J lost 5 bases, and 8 bases stayed unmatched. Germline loops: CDR1 MNHEY, CDR2 SVGAGI. The CDR3: CASSPLAGGPETQYF. DNA of the CDR3: TGTGCCAGCAGCCCTTTAGCGGGGGGGCCGGAGACCCAGTACTTC.

Many counts were recorded for this clonotype. The genes are TRBV5-1 and TRBJ1-1; D unresolved. V was cut by 2 bases and J by 6 bases, with 8 bases left in between. CDR3 size: 12 residues. Germline CDR1 SGHRS, CDR2 YFSETQ. In DNA, the CDR3 is TGCGCCAGCAGCTTAACGCAAGCTGAAGCTTTCTTT. Its translation: CASSLTQAEAFF.